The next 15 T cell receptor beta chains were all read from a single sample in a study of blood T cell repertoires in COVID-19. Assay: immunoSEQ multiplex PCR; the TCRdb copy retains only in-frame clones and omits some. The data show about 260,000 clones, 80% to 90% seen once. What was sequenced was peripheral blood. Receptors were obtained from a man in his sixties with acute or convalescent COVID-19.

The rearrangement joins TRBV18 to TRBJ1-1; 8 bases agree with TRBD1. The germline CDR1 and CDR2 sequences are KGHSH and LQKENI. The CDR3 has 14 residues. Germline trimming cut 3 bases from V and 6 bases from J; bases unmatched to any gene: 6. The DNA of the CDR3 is TGTGCCAGCTCACCGGGACAGGTGGGCTCTGAAGCTTTCTTT. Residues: CASSPGQVGSEAFF.

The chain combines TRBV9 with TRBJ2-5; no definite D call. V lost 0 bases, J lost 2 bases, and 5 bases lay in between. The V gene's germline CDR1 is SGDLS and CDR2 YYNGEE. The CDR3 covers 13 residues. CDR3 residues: CASSVGAQETQYF. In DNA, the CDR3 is TGTGCCAGCAGCGTAGGCGCACAAGAGACCCAGTACTTC.

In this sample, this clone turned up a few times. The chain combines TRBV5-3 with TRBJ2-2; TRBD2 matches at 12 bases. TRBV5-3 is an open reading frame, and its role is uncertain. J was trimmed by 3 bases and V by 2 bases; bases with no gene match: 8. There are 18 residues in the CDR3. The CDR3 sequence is CARSLGLAGPPYTGELFF. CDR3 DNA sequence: TGTGCCAGAAGCTTAGGACTAGCGGGGCCACCTTACACCGGGGAGCTGTTTTTT.

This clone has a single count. The CDR3: CASSPRDRGGELFF. The CDR3 nucleotides read TGTGCCAGCAGCCCCCGGGACAGGGGAGGGGAGCTGTTTTTT. The gene calls are TRBV7-9 and TRBJ2-2, with TRBD1 matching over 10 bases. Germline-derived CDR1 and CDR2 are SEHNR and FQNEAQ (reference sequence). Trimming at V came to 5 bases and at J to 8 bases, leaving 5 bases not matched to a gene. This CDR3 comprises 14 residues.

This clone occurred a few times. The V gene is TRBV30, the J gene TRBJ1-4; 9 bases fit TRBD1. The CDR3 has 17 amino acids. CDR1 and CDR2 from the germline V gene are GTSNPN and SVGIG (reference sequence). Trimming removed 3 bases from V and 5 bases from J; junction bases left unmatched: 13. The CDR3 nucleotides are TGTGCCTGGAGCCCAGGTTCGGGGACAGGGCGAAATGAAAAACTGTTTTTT. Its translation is CAWSPGSGTGRNEKLFF.

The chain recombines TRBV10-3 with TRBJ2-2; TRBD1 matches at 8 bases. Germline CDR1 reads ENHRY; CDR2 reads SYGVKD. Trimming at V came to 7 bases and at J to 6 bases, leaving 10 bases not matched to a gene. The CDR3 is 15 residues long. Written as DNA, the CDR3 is TGTGCCATCACTGCACAGGGGGGTAATTCCGGGGAGCTGTTTTTT. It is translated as CAITAQGGNSGELFF.

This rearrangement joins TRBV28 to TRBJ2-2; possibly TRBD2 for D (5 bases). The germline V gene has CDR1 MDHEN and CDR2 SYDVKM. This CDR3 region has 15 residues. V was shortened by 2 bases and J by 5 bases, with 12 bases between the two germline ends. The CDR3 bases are TGTGCCAGCAGTTTAAGGAGCGGTGGAACCGGGGAGCTGTTTTTT. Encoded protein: CASSLRSGGTGELFF.

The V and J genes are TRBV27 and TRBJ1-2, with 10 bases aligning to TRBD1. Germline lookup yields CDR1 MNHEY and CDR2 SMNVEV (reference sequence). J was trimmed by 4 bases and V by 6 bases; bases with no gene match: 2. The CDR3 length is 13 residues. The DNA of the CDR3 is TGTGCCAGCAGGGGGACAGGGGCCTATGGCTACACCTTC. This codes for CASRGTGAYGYTF.

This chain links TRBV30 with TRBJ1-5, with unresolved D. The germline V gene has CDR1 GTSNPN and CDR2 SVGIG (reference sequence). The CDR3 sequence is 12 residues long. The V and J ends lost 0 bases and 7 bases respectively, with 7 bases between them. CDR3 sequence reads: CAWSVYGQPQHF. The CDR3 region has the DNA TGTGCCTGGAGTGTGTACGGGCAGCCCCAGCATTTT.

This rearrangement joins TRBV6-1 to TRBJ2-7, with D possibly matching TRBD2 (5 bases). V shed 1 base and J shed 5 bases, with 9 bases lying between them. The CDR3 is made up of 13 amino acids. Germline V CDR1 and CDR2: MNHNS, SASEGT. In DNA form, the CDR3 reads TGTGCCAGCAGTGAAGGAGAGAGGGACGAGCAGTACTTC. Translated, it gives CASSEGERDEQYF.

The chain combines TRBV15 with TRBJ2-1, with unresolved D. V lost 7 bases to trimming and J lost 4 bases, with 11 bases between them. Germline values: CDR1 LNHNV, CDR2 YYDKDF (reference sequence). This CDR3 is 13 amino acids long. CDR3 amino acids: CATTAWRYNEQFF. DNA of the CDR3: TGTGCCACCACTGCGTGGCGGTACAATGAGCAGTTCTTC.

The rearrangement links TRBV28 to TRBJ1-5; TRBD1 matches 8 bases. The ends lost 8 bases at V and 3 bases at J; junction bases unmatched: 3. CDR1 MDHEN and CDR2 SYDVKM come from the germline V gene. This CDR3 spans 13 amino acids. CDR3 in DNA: TGTGCCAGCGGACAGGGATTCAATCAGCCCCAGCATTTT. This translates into CASGQGFNQPQHF.

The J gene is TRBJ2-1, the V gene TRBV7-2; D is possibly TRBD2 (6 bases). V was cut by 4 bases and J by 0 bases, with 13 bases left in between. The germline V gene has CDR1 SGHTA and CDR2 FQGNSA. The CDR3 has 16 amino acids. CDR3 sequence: CASSSQRVSSYNEQFF. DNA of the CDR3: TGTGCCAGCAGCTCTCAGCGGGTGAGCTCCTACAATGAGCAGTTCTTC.

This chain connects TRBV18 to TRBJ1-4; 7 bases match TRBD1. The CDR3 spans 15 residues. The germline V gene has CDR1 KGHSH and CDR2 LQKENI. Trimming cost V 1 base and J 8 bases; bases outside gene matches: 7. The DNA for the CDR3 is TGTGCCAGCTCACCACACAGGGGCGATGGGGAAAAACTGTTTTTT. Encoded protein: CASSPHRGDGEKLFF.

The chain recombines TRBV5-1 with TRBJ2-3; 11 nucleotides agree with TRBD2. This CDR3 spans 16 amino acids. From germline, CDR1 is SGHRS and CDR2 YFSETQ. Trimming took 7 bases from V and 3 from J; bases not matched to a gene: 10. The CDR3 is CASSVSGGAGTDTQYF. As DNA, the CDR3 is TGCGCCAGCTCCGTTAGCGGGGGGGCGGGGACAGATACGCAGTATTTT.